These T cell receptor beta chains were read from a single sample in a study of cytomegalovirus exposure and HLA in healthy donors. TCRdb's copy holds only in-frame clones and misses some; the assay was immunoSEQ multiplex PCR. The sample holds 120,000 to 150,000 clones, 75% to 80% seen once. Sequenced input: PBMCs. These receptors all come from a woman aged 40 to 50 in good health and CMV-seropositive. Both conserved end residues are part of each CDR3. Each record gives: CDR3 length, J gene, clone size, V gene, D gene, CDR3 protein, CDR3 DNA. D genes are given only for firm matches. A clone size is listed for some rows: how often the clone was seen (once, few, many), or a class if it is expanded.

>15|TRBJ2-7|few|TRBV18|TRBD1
CASSPPGQGSYEQYF
TGTGCCAGCTCACCGCCGGGACAGGGCTCCTACGAGCAGTACTTC
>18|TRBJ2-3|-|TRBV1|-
CTSSTRGSGRRGTDTQYF
TGCACCAGCAGCACCCGAGGCAGCGGGAGAAGGGGCACAGATACGCAGTATTTT
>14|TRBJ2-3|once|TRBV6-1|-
CASSLRDFTDTQYF
TGTGCCAGCAGTCTCCGGGACTTCACAGATACGCAGTATTTT
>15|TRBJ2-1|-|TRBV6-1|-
CASSLLAPLYNEQFF
TGTGCCAGCAGTTTACTAGCACCCCTCTACAATGAGCAGTTCTTC
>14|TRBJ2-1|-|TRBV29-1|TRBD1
CSAGGTGSYNEQFF
TGCAGCGCTGGGGGGACAGGGTCCTACAATGAGCAGTTCTTC
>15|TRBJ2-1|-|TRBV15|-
CATSSGLAGYNEQFF
TGTGCCACCAGCAGCGGACTGGCGGGCTACAATGAGCAGTTCTTC
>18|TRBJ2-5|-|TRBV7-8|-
CASSWGPRLFRVSETQYF
TGTGCCAGCAGCTGGGGGCCGCGATTATTTAGGGTGTCGGAGACCCAGTACTTC
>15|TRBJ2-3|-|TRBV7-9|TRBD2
CASSLGLAGGDTQYF
TGTGCCAGCAGCTTAGGTCTAGCGGGAGGAGATACGCAGTATTTT
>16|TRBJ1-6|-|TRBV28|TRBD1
CASSLGPGQNNSPLHF
TGTGCCAGCAGTTTGGGACCGGGACAGAATAATTCACCCCTCCACTTT
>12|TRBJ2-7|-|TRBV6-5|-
CASSFGIGEQYF
TGTGCCAGCAGTTTCGGGATAGGCGAGCAGTACTTC
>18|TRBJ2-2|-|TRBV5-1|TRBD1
CASSLPTGGPSNTGELFF
TGCGCCAGCAGCTTACCGACAGGGGGTCCATCGAACACCGGGGAGCTGTTTTTT
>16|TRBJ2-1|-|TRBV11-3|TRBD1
CASSSNRDRGHNEQFF
TGTGCCAGCAGCTCAAACCGGGACAGGGGTCACAATGAGCAGTTCTTC
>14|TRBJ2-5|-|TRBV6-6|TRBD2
CASMSSGSQETQYF
TGTGCCAGCATGTCTAGCGGGAGTCAAGAGACCCAGTACTTC
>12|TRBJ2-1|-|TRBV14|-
CASSQSSNEQFF
TGTGCCAGCAGCCAGAGTAGCAATGAGCAGTTCTTC
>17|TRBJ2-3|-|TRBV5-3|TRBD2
CARSLAEREGSTDTQYF
TGTGCCAGAAGCTTGGCCGAGCGGGAGGGGAGCACAGATACGCAGTATTTT
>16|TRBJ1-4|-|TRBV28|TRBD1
CASSLGGQGTNEKLFF
TGTGCCAGCAGTTTGGGGGGACAGGGAACTAATGAAAAACTGTTTTTT
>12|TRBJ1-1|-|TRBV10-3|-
CATRLSNTEAFF
TGTGCCACCAGGCTATCGAACACTGAAGCTTTCTTT
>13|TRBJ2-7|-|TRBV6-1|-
CASSFDRFYEQYF
TGTGCCAGCAGTTTCGACAGATTCTACGAGCAGTACTTC
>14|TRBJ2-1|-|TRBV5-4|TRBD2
CASSWGLAGDEQFF
TGTGCCAGCAGCTGGGGACTAGCGGGAGATGAGCAGTTCTTC
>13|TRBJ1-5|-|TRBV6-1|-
CASAGLGNQPQHF
TGTGCCAGCGCGGGACTCGGCAATCAGCCCCAGCATTTT
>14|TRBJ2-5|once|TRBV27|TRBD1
CASSRKRTGETQYF
TGTGCCAGCAGTAGGAAGCGGACAGGGGAGACCCAGTACTTC
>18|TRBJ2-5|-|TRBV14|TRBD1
CASSQERRTGVPRETQYF
TGTGCCAGCAGCCAAGAAAGAAGGACAGGAGTCCCTAGGGAGACCCAGTACTTC
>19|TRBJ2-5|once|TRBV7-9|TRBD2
CASTAIGTSAEGGRETQYF
TGTGCCAGCACCGCAATCGGGACTAGCGCCGAGGGGGGACGAGAGACCCAGTACTTC
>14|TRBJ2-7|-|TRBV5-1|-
CASSLERSSYEQYF
TGCGCCAGCAGCTTGGAGCGGTCGTCCTACGAGCAGTACTTC
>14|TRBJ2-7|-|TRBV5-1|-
CASSLAGKVYEQYF
TGCGCCAGCAGCTTGGCAGGGAAGGTCTACGAGCAGTACTTC
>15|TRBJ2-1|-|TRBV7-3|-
CASSPKTGYNNEQFF
TGTGCCAGCAGCCCGAAGACAGGATACAACAATGAGCAGTTCTTC
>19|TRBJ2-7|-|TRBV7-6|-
CASSLQAPDSYLNTYEQYF
TGTGCCAGCAGCTTACAGGCCCCCGACAGCTACCTCAACACCTACGAGCAGTACTTC
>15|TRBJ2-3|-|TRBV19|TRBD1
CASSSDRGFADTQYF
TGTGCCAGTAGTTCCGACAGGGGGTTCGCAGATACGCAGTATTTT
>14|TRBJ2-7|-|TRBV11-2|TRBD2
CASSFRQGLNEQYF
TGTGCCAGCAGCTTTCGGCAGGGACTAAACGAGCAGTACTTC
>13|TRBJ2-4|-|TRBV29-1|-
CSVAGAGGNIQYF
TGCAGCGTTGCGGGAGCCGGGGGAAACATTCAGTACTTC
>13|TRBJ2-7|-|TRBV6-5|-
CASSRTNHYEQYF
TGTGCCAGCAGCCGGACAAACCACTACGAGCAGTACTTC
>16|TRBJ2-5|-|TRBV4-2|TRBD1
CASSHGTGDHRETQYF
TGTGCCAGCAGCCACGGGACAGGGGACCACCGGGAGACCCAGTACTTC
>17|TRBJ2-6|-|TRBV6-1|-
CASSDTPRRSGANVLTF
TGTGCCAGCAGTGACACTCCTAGACGCTCTGGGGCCAACGTCCTGACTTTC
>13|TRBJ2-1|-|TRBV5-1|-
CASSLGRDNEQFF
TGCGCCAGCAGCTTGGGGAGGGACAATGAGCAGTTCTTC